This note documents a single T cell receptor beta chain sequence. No cognate antigen has been identified for it. No base quality values were provided; no much bigger clone lies one nucleotide off. These data belong to a study of blood T cell repertoires in COVID-19 (dated by TCRdb to about 2020). Notes on the research overall: The collaborator samples originated in the United States, Italy and Spain and spanned the acute and convalescent phases of COVID-19. The sample metadata nearly always contained a de-identified subject ID, COVID-19 status, age in years and sex. A freely available public database, intended as a resource for researchers studying the immune response to SARS-CoV-2, is where the repertoires were released. Where available, HLA class I and class II types were taken from metadata supplied by the sample provider and were not determined by assay-based typing. The dataset comprised deeply sampled blood TCRbeta repertoires from subjects exposed to, actively infected with, or recovered from COVID-19. The material from the prospective study consisted of cDNA or gDNA derived from T cells, B-cell-depleted T cells, or PBMCs. Samples were obtained from the ongoing ImmuneRACE study (first 160 participants) and from 1,254 subjects provided by 6 global collaborators.

Findings and caveats that apply to the study as a whole: How much clinical and demographic metadata was included differed by source and by participant, and the metadata was provided uncurated.

V lost 6 bases and J lost 5 bases; the stretch between them is 16 bases long. Taken from cysteine to phenylalanine, the CDR3 has 14 residues. The DNA shown is the 42-base CDR3, in frame from base 1. Looking up the germline V gene (reference sequence) yields CDR1 MNHNY and CDR2 SVGAGI. Whole blood was collected in K2EDTA tubes by collaborating institutions according to the institutions' own protocols. For TCRbeta analysis, collaborators shipped samples in one of three forms: frozen whole blood, isolated PBMCs, or DNA extracted from either of those sample types. TCRbeta CDR3 regions were amplified from genomic DNA using the immunoSEQ Assay, a bias-controlled multiplex PCR. As for the original processing: Nucleated cell counts per sample were estimated from amplification of reference gene primers within the assay. To quantify the absolute abundance of each unique TCRbeta CDR3 rearrangement, sequence reads were collapsed and filtered. Productive Simpson clonality was computed per sample as the square root of Simpson's diversity index over productive rearrangements. TCRdb mirrors the immuneACCESS table, restricted to in-frame sequences. Some clones are absent from its copies; in checked studies, under half trace to an unresolved V gene, and the reason for the others is unknown. The V and J calls and clone size are taken from that table; D and trimming were inferred from the DNA. Within this sample are about 97,000 clones, with about 87% of them counted one time only. Of the sample, 15% is held by the ten largest clones.

This TCR was sampled from a human donor in a cohort sampled during active COVID-19. The V and J segments used are TRBV6-6 and TRBJ1-1, with a weak D call of TRBD1 (6 bases match). The specimen was peripheral blood. This receptor has the CDR3 CASSPGRGWTEAFF. The DNA reads TGTGCCAGCAGCCCAGGTAGGGGGTGGACTGAAGCTTTCTTT.